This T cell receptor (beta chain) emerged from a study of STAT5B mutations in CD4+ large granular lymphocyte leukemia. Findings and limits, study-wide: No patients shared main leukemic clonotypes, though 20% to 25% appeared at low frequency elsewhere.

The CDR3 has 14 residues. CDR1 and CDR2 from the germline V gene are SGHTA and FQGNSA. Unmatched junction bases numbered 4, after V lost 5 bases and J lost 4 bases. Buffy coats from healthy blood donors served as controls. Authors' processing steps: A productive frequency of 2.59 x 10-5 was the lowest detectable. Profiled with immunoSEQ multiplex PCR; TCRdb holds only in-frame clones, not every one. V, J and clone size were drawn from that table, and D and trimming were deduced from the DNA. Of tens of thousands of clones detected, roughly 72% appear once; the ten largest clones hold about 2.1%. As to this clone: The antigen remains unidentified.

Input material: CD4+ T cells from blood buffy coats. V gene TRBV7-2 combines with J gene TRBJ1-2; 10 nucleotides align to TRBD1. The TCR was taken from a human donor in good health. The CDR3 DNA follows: TGTGCCAGCAGCCCGGGGACAGGGGCCTATGGCTACACCTTC. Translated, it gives CASSPGTGAYGYTF.